These 5 T cell receptor beta chains originate from one sample sequenced in a study of response to subunit inactivated influenza vaccine. TCRdb re-called the RT-PCR reads with MiXCR, one entry per CDR3 protein. This sample has some 850,000 distinct CDR3 sequences, with around 20% found just once. This material consisted of PBMCs from blood, taken 4 to 6 days after vaccination. The receptors were sampled from a man over 45 who received an inactivated influenza vaccine.

This clonotype appeared many times. This chain connects TRBV6-1 to TRBJ2-1; no reliable D call. Trimming pared 7 bases from V and 0 bases from J, leaving 13 bases between. This CDR3 spans 15 amino acids. The germline gives CDR1 MNHNS, CDR2 SASEGT. For the CDR3, the DNA is TGTGCCAGCACCAATTTGTGGAGCTCCTACAATGAGCAGTTCTTC. Translated, it gives CASTNLWSSYNEQFF.

The chain uses TRBV7-2 and TRBJ2-7, with TRBD2 matching 9 bases. Trimming cost V 4 bases and J 4 bases; bases outside gene matches: 8. The germline V gene has CDR1 SGHTA and CDR2 FQGNSA. The CDR3 is 15 amino acids. The CDR3 DNA reads as TGTGCCAGCAGCTATACTAGCGGGTTCTCGTACGAGCAGTACTTC. As protein: CASSYTSGFSYEQYF.

V is TRBV7-7 and J is TRBJ2-1; D gene ambiguous. This CDR3 has 13 residues. V was shortened by 5 bases and J by 5 bases, with 10 bases between the two germline ends. The germline CDR1 and CDR2 sequences are SSHAT and FNYEAQ (reference sequence). This CDR3 is CASSTDEDNEQFF. The CDR3 DNA reads as TGTGCCAGCAGCACCGACGAGGACAATGAGCAGTTCTTC.

This clonotype was seen at least ten times. This chain joins TRBV20-1 and TRBJ2-7, with D tentatively TRBD1 (6 bases). Germline values: CDR1 DFQATT, CDR2 SNEGSKA (reference sequence). The germline V and J ends were trimmed by 6 bases and 2 bases, with 14 bases remaining between them. CDR3 size: 13 residues. The CDR3 bases are TGCAGTGCACCCCACAGGGAAGCCTACGAGCAGTACTTC. Encoded protein: CSAPHREAYEQYF.

V is TRBV10-3 and J is TRBJ2-3, with 7 bases identical to TRBD2. The CDR3 runs 18 residues. Per germline, CDR1 ENHRY and CDR2 SYGVKD. With 6 bases clipped from V and 0 bases from J, the junction kept 15 bases outside the gene matches. The CDR3 protein is CAIRPSSGTSASTDTQYF. CDR3 nucleotides: TGTGCCATCAGGCCCTCTAGCGGAACATCAGCTAGCACAGATACGCAGTATTTT.